The rows below give T cell receptor beta chains drawn from one sample of a study of shared clonotypes between healthy human individuals. Profiled with immunoSEQ multiplex PCR; TCRdb holds only in-frame clones, not every one. The data show about 2.2 million clones, around 95% seen once. Sequencing was done on a sample of naive CD8+ T cells from PBMCs. These TCRs come from a man aged 18 to 30 in good health. Some clones in this sample may be carry-over from other donors' samples. The CDR3 runs from the conserved cysteine through the conserved F or W. A D gene is named only where the DNA matches it firmly. Some rows have no size entry. The others give once, few or many, or a class for an expanded clone.

clone size	D gene	V gene	J gene	CDR3 length	CDR3 protein	CDR3 DNA
.	TRBD1	TRBV7-9	TRBJ1-2	15	CASSVTGQEDYGYTF	TGTGCCAGCAGCGTGACCGGACAGGAAGACTATGGCTACACCTTC
few	.	TRBV4-1	TRBJ1-1	14	CASSQEDMNTEAFF	TGCGCCAGCAGCCAAGAGGATATGAACACTGAAGCTTTCTTT
.	.	TRBV11-2	TRBJ2-1	16	CASSPGPYTAYNEQFF	TGTGCCAGCAGCCCCGGGCCCTACACAGCCTACAATGAGCAGTTCTTC
.	TRBD1	TRBV27	TRBJ1-2	14	CASSLTGGVRGYTF	TGTGCCAGCAGTTTGACAGGGGGCGTTCGTGGCTACACCTTC
.	TRBD2	TRBV7-6	TRBJ2-5	15	CASKRLAGVPETQYF	TGTGCCAGCAAACGACTAGCGGGAGTCCCAGAGACCCAGTACTTC
.	TRBD1	TRBV27	TRBJ2-1	14	CASSLQRNGDREIF	TGTGCCAGCAGTTTACAAAGGAATGGGGACAGGGAAATCTTC
.	.	TRBV5-8	TRBJ2-7	12	CASSLTTYEQYF	TGTGCCAGCAGCTTAACAACCTACGAGCAGTACTTC
once	.	TRBV28	TRBJ1-1	14	CASSLRRLNTEAFF	TGTGCCAGCAGTTTACGCAGGCTAAACACTGAAGCTTTCTTT
.	TRBD1	TRBV25-1	TRBJ2-1	13	CASTGQGVSEQFF	TGTGCCAGCACGGGACAGGGGGTATCTGAGCAGTTCTTC
.	TRBD2	TRBV11-2	TRBJ2-7	13	CASSYGLEYEQYF	TGTGCCAGCAGCTATGGACTAGAGTACGAGCAGTACTTC
.	.	TRBV11-2	TRBJ2-7	15	CASSLGAGAPYEQYF	TGTGCCAGCAGCTTAGGGGCAGGGGCCCCCTACGAGCAGTACTTC
.	TRBD1	TRBV4-1	TRBJ2-7	16	CASSQPTGTGGHEQYF	TGCGCCAGCAGCCAACCGACCGGGACAGGGGGCCACGAGCAGTACTTC
.	TRBD1	TRBV2	TRBJ2-3	14	CASRAGTGDHTQYF	TGTGCCAGCAGAGCCGGGACAGGGGATCATACGCAGTATTTT
.	.	TRBV6-5	TRBJ2-3	16	CASSYRGARYTDTQYF	TGTGCCAGCAGTTACAGAGGGGCGCGGTACACAGATACGCAGTATTTT
.	.	TRBV2	TRBJ2-7	16	CASRAASGTPSYEQYF	TGTGCCAGCAGAGCGGCGAGCGGAACACCTTCCTACGAGCAGTACTTC
.	.	TRBV10-1	TRBJ2-7	13	CASSESTSGEQYF	TGCGCCAGCAGTGAGTCGACGTCGGGCGAGCAGTACTTC
.	TRBD2	TRBV9	TRBJ2-2	17	CASSVSPGLANTGELFF	TGTGCCAGCAGCGTGAGCCCGGGACTAGCGAACACCGGGGAGCTGTTTTTT
.	.	TRBV25-1	TRBJ2-2	14	CASSGLSPTGELFF	TGTGCCAGCAGTGGGTTGAGCCCTACCGGGGAGCTGTTTTTT
.	.	TRBV28	TRBJ1-5	13	CACRGSGNQPQHF	TGTGCCTGTCGGGGGTCAGGCAATCAGCCCCAGCATTTT
.	TRBD2	TRBV7-7	TRBJ2-1	20	CASRKTNVIPGLATYNEQFF	TGTGCCAGCAGAAAAACTAACGTTATCCCGGGACTAGCGACCTACAATGAGCAGTTCTTC
.	TRBD1	TRBV9	TRBJ2-5	15	CASSPGTGELETQYF	TGTGCCAGCAGCCCTGGGACAGGGGAGTTGGAGACCCAGTACTTC
.	TRBD1	TRBV28	TRBJ1-2	15	CASSTSTDRVYGYTF	TGTGCCAGCAGTACGAGCACGGACAGGGTCTATGGCTACACCTTC
.	.	TRBV9	TRBJ1-5	15	CASSLTGTEDQPQHF	TGTGCCAGCAGCCTAACCGGGACGGAAGATCAGCCCCAGCATTTT
once	.	TRBV4-3	TRBJ1-2	15	CASSQERARDYGYTF	TGCGCCAGCAGCCAAGAAAGGGCGCGGGACTATGGCTACACCTTC
.	.	TRBV7-9	TRBJ2-1	12	CASSFPLGGQFF	TGTGCCAGCAGCTTCCCCCTCGGGGGGCAGTTCTTC
.	.	TRBV11-2	TRBJ2-1	16	CASSVSTRPFYNEQFF	TGTGCCAGCAGCGTATCCACCCGCCCCTTCTACAATGAGCAGTTCTTC
.	TRBD1	TRBV7-9	TRBJ1-5	14	CASSSGTGYQPQHF	TGTGCCAGCAGCTCCGGGACAGGGTATCAGCCCCAGCATTTT
.	.	TRBV29-1	TRBJ2-7	14	CSVGEEGGLYEQYF	TGCAGCGTCGGGGAGGAAGGGGGGCTGTACGAGCAGTACTTC
.	TRBD1	TRBV13	TRBJ2-3	15	CASSFGQGGTDTQYF	TGTGCCAGCAGCTTCGGACAGGGAGGCACAGATACGCAGTATTTT
.	TRBD1	TRBV19	TRBJ2-7	13	CASSWTGGYEQYF	TGTGCCAGTAGTTGGACAGGGGGGTACGAGCAGTACTTC
.	.	TRBV27	TRBJ2-5	14	CASSLFSGMETQYF	TGTGCCAGCAGTTTATTCTCAGGGATGGAGACCCAGTACTTC
.	.	TRBV6-5	TRBJ1-4	11	CASSYSGKLFF	TGTGCCAGCAGTTACTCTGGGAAACTGTTTTTT
.	TRBD1	TRBV5-4	TRBJ1-5	15	CASSTDRGVNQPQHF	TGTGCCAGCAGCACCGACAGGGGGGTCAATCAGCCCCAGCATTTT
once	TRBD1	TRBV5-1	TRBJ2-7	14	CASSVTGMGYEQYF	TGCGCCAGCAGCGTGACAGGGATGGGGTACGAGCAGTACTTC
.	TRBD2	TRBV5-8	TRBJ2-1	18	CASSLSGRAIWYDNEQFF	TGTGCCAGCAGCTTGAGCGGGAGGGCCATCTGGTACGACAATGAGCAGTTCTTC
.	.	TRBV6-5	TRBJ2-2	14	CASSPGRNTGELFF	TGTGCCAGCAGTCCCGGCCGGAACACCGGGGAGCTGTTTTTT
.	TRBD1	TRBV7-9	TRBJ2-5	15	CASSPYGTGLETQYF	TGTGCCAGCAGCCCCTATGGGACAGGGCTAGAGACCCAGTACTTC
.	.	TRBV7-9	TRBJ2-2	12	CASGIYTGELFF	TGTGCCAGCGGAATCTACACCGGGGAGCTGTTTTTT
.	.	TRBV28	TRBJ1-2	17	CASSLMTETWHNYGYTF	TGTGCCAGCAGTCTGATGACAGAAACTTGGCACAACTATGGCTACACCTTC
.	TRBD2	TRBV5-4	TRBJ2-7	11	CASSLGAGVSF	TGTGCCAGCAGCTTGGGAGCGGGAGTCTCCTTC
.	.	TRBV6-5	TRBJ2-3	16	CASSYSVPGNTDTQYF	TGTGCCAGCAGTTACTCGGTGCCGGGAAACACAGATACGCAGTATTTT
once	.	TRBV7-8	TRBJ2-5	14	CASSPGTDLRTQYF	TGTGCCAGCAGCCCCGGGACGGACCTTAGGACCCAGTACTTC